A selection of T cell receptor beta chains follows, all from one sample in a study of shared clonotypes between healthy human individuals. Clones were read by immunoSEQ multiplex PCR, and TCRdb kept only the in-frame ones, dropping some. This table holds about 1,800,000 clones, 85% to 95% found once. What was sequenced was naive CD8+ T cells sorted from blood. These receptors came from a man between 18 and 35 years old in good health. The CDR3 runs from the conserved cysteine through the conserved F or W. The D gene is left open where the match is weak. The size entry is marked missing in some rows and otherwise reads once, few, many or a size class.

clone_size d_call j_call v_call cdr3_aa cdr3_nt
NA NA TRBJ1-3 TRBV30 CAWTSGSGNTIYF TGTGCCTGGACTTCAGGGTCTGGAAACACCATATATTTT
once TRBD2 TRBJ2-3 TRBV7-3 CASSSGLAGGFADTQYF TGTGCCAGCAGCTCCGGACTAGCGGGGGGGTTCGCAGATACGCAGTATTTT
once TRBD2 TRBJ2-2 TRBV27 CASSLAGAGGELFF TGTGCCAGCAGTTTAGCGGGAGCGGGCGGGGAGCTGTTTTTT
NA NA TRBJ2-5 TRBV30 CAWKVLVGETQYF TGTGCCTGGAAGGTACTAGTCGGGGAGACCCAGTACTTC
NA NA TRBJ1-5 TRBV6-1 CASRGPGRNQPQHF TGTGCCAGCCGGGGCCCCGGCAGGAATCAGCCCCAGCATTTT
NA TRBD2 TRBJ2-5 TRBV13 CASSFAGGPGTQYF TGTGCCAGCAGCTTCGCGGGGGGGCCAGGGACCCAGTACTTC
NA NA TRBJ2-7 TRBV19 CASSTERGTEYEQYF TGTGCCAGTAGTACGGAGCGCGGGACAGAGTACGAGCAGTACTTC
NA NA TRBJ1-1 TRBV30 CAWSEAAGMNTEAFF TGTGCCTGGAGTGAGGCAGCAGGCATGAACACTGAAGCTTTCTTT
NA TRBD2 TRBJ2-1 TRBV4-3 CASSQATLTSGYDNEQFF TGCGCCAGCAGCCAAGCGACCCTGACTAGCGGGTACGACAATGAGCAGTTCTTC
NA NA TRBJ2-5 TRBV11-2 CASSLRVLETQYF TGTGCCAGCAGCTTAAGGGTTCTAGAGACCCAGTACTTC
once NA TRBJ1-1 TRBV10-1 CASSATGLQATEAFF TGCGCCAGCAGCGCGACGGGACTCCAAGCCACTGAAGCTTTCTTT
NA TRBD1 TRBJ2-7 TRBV4-3 CASSLGQGYEQYF TGCGCCAGCAGCCTCGGACAGGGTTACGAGCAGTACTTC
NA NA TRBJ2-1 TRBV6-5 CASRVGNEQFF TGTGCCAGCCGGGTCGGCAATGAGCAGTTCTTC
NA NA TRBJ1-5 TRBV30 CAWSGDGILYQHF TGTGCCTGGAGTGGGGACGGAATCTTATACCAGCATTTT
once TRBD2 TRBJ2-1 TRBV25-1 CASSPGLAGAGSYNEQFF TGTGCCAGCAGCCCGGGGCTAGCGGGAGCGGGCTCCTACAATGAGCAGTTCTTC
once NA TRBJ1-5 TRBV11-2 CASSLVQGANQPQHF TGTGCCAGCAGCTTAGTCCAAGGCGCGAATCAGCCCCAGCATTTT
NA TRBD1 TRBJ1-2 TRBV7-9 CASSQEGAGGYTF TGTGCCAGCAGCCAAGAGGGGGCGGGTGGCTACACCTTC
NA NA TRBJ2-2 TRBV6-1 CASSGWTKDNTGELFF TGTGCCAGCAGTGGTTGGACAAAGGATAATACCGGGGAGCTGTTTTTT
NA TRBD1 TRBJ1-1 TRBV2 CASRGTGRWDTEAFF TGTGCCAGCAGGGGGACAGGTCGCTGGGACACTGAAGCTTTCTTT
NA NA TRBJ1-5 TRBV6-1 CASSETGISRGNQPQHF TGTGCCAGCAGTGAAACGGGGATCAGTCGGGGAAATCAGCCCCAGCATTTT
NA NA TRBJ2-7 TRBV27 CASSLSTGSDEQYF TGTGCCAGCAGTTTATCAACAGGTAGTGACGAGCAGTACTTC
NA NA TRBJ1-2 TRBV7-9 CASSSPEGFGYTF TGTGCCAGCAGCTCCCCGGAGGGTTTTGGCTACACCTTC
NA NA TRBJ1-1 TRBV6-5 CASSPGGENTEAFF TGTGCCAGCAGCCCCGGGGGCGAGAACACTGAAGCTTTCTTT
NA NA TRBJ2-7 TRBV6-1 CASSDLAYEQYF TGTGCCAGCAGTGATTTGGCTTACGAGCAGTACTTC
NA NA TRBJ2-3 TRBV5-8 CASSASPDTQYF TGTGCCAGCAGCGCCAGCCCAGATACGCAGTATTTT
once TRBD1 TRBJ2-3 TRBV5-1 CASSLEGQGDTDTQYF TGCGCCAGCAGCTTGGAGGGACAGGGGGACACAGATACGCAGTATTTT
NA NA TRBJ1-1 TRBV14 CASSQGEGTEAFF TGTGCCAGCAGCCAAGGGGAAGGCACTGAAGCTTTCTTT
NA NA TRBJ1-5 TRBV7-6 CASSLFEAERPQHF TGTGCCAGCAGCTTATTTGAGGCCGAAAGGCCCCAGCATTTT
NA TRBD2 TRBJ2-7 TRBV7-9 CASSLATSGNHYEQYF TGTGCCAGCAGCTTAGCGACTAGCGGGAATCACTACGAGCAGTACTTC
once NA TRBJ2-3 TRBV19 CASSGWGFTDTQYF TGTGCCAGTAGTGGGTGGGGATTCACAGATACGCAGTATTTT
NA NA TRBJ2-2 TRBV28 CASMKGLNTGELFF TGTGCCAGCATGAAGGGGCTGAACACCGGGGAGCTGTTTTTT
many NA TRBJ2-2 TRBV2 CASSGGEVVPGELFF TGTGCCAGCAGTGGGGGGGAAGTGGTCCCCGGGGAGCTGTTTTTT
NA TRBD1 TRBJ1-1 TRBV28 CASSSDREVFTEAFF TGTGCCAGCAGTTCAGACAGGGAGGTATTCACTGAAGCTTTCTTT
NA NA TRBJ2-1 TRBV30 CAWSVQSYNEQFF TGTGCCTGGAGTGTACAAAGCTACAATGAGCAGTTCTTC
NA NA TRBJ2-3 TRBV5-4 CASSPDYTHSGSQYF TGTGCCAGCAGCCCAGACTATACACACAGTGGTTCGCAGTATTTT